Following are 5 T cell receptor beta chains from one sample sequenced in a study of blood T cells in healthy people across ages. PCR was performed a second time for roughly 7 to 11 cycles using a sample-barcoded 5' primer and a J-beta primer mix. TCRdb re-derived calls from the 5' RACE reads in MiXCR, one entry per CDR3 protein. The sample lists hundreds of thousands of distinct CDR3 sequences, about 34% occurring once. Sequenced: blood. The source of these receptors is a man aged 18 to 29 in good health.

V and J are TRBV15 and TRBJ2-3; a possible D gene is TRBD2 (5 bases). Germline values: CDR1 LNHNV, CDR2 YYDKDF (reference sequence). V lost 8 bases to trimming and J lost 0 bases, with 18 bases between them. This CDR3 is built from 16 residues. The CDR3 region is CATRFGRGRSTDTQYF. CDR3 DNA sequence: TGTGCCACCCGCTTTGGACGGGGTCGGAGCACAGATACGCAGTATTTT.

CDR3 DNA sequence: TGTGCCAGCAGCCGAGGGAACAATGAGCAGTACTTC. This translates into CASSRGNNEQYF. This chain links TRBV6-5 with TRBJ2-5; D is possibly TRBD2 (5 bases). V was trimmed by 6 bases and J by 11 bases, leaving 16 bases between them. Germline CDR1 reads MNHEY; CDR2 reads SVGAGI. The CDR3 loop spans 12 amino acids.

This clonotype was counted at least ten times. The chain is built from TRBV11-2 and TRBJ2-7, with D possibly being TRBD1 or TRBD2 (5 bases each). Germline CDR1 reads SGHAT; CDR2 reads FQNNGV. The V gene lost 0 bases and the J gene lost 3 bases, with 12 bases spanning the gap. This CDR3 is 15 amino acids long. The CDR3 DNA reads TGTGCCAGCAGCTTAGAGGGACCTTCGGGCTACGAGCAGTACTTC. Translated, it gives CASSLEGPSGYEQYF.

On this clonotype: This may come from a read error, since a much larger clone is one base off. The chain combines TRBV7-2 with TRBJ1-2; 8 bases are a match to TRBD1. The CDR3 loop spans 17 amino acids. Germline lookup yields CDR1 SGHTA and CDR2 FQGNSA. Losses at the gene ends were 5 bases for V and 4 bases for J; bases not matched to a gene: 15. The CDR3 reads CASSAPEGGQGSYGYTF. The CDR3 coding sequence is TGTGCCAGCAGCGCCCCTGAGGGAGGACAGGGCTCCTATGGCTACACCTTC.

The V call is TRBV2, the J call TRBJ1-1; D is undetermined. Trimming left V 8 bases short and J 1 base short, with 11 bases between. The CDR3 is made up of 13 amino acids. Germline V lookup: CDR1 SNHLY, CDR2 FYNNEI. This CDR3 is CASQTQWNTEAFF. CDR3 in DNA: TGTGCCAGCCAGACACAATGGAACACTGAAGCTTTCTTT.